Presented here are 29 T cell receptor beta chains from one specimen sequenced in a study of T cells in Graves' hyperthyroidism and ophthalmopathy. Researchers took RNA transcripts and amplified the TCR beta CDR3 regions from them. The study used the HTBI primer set for a first-round RT-PCR of the TCR CDR3. Each CDR3 protein is one row after TCRdb ran MiXCR on the multiplex PCR reads. Of roughly 710,000 distinct CDR3 sequences listed, around a third are singletons. The specimen sequenced was blood. Source of these receptors: a woman aged 40 to 50 with Graves' hyperthyroidism.

This chain joins TRBV27 and TRBJ1-5, with TRBD1 matching 8 bases. This CDR3 spans 14 amino acids. Unmatched junction bases numbered 6, after V lost 6 bases and J lost 5 bases. CDR1 and CDR2 from the germline V gene are MNHEY and SMNVEV (reference sequence). CDR3 in amino acids: CASSRDRGYQPQHF. The CDR3 nucleotides read TGTGCCAGCAGCCGAGACAGGGGTTATCAGCCCCAGCATTTT.

This clonotype has more than one count but fewer than ten. V gene TRBV7-3 combines with J gene TRBJ2-2, with 10 bases identical to TRBD2. The CDR3 has 20 residues. Trimming removed 5 bases from V and 0 bases from J; junction bases left unmatched: 15. Per germline, CDR1 SGHTA and CDR2 FQGTGA. The CDR3 here is CASSMAYPGLAVANTGELFF. CDR3 coding DNA: TGTGCCAGCAGCATGGCCTACCCCGGACTAGCGGTAGCGAACACCGGGGAGCTGTTTTTT.

V is TRBV4-1 and J is TRBJ1-5; D gene unclear. Germline V lookup: CDR1 MGHRA, CDR2 YSYEKL. V dropped 2 bases and J dropped 0 bases, with 5 bases sitting between them. The CDR3 loop spans 14 amino acids. The CDR3 is CASSQPSSNQPQHF. CDR3 coding DNA: TGCGCCAGCAGCCAACCGAGTAGCAATCAGCCCCAGCATTTT.

The V gene is TRBV20-1, the J gene TRBJ1-1; D uncertain. The CDR3 contains 14 residues. In germline, CDR1 is DFQATT, CDR2 SNEGSKA (reference sequence). Trimming cost V 3 bases and J 5 bases, with 16 bases left between them. The CDR3 reads CSASGGGMGTEAFF. CDR3 nucleotides: TGCAGTGCTAGCGGAGGAGGTATGGGGACTGAAGCTTTCTTT.

The rearrangement uses TRBV7-3 and TRBJ1-6; D possibly corresponds to TRBD1 (5 bases). This CDR3 has 13 residues. The V end lost 0 bases, the J end lost 8 bases, and 5 bases lay between the germline ends. Germline-derived CDR1 and CDR2 are SGHTA and FQGTGA. CDR3 nucleotides: TGTGCCAGCAGCTTAACGACAGATTCACCCCTCCACTTT. Protein sequence: CASSLTTDSPLHF.

The gene calls are TRBV19 and TRBJ2-1; D uncertain. Germline V gene lookup returns CDR1 LNHDA and CDR2 SQIVND (reference sequence). The CDR3 totals 12 residues. The ends were cut back, 4 bases at V and 4 bases at J, with 5 bases in the middle. The CDR3 sequence: CASSNRYNEQFF. The CDR3 DNA reads TGTGCCAGTAGTAACAGATACAATGAGCAGTTCTTC.

There are a few counts of this clonotype. The CDR3 reads CASRLYSVWSYNEQFF. CDR3 in DNA: TGTGCCAGCAGACTCTATTCGGTATGGTCCTACAATGAGCAGTTCTTC. The genes are TRBV11-2 and TRBJ2-1, with no clear D. Trimming shortened V by 6 bases and J by 1 base, and 16 bases separated the two germline ends. The CDR3 sequence is 16 residues long. The V gene's germline CDR1 is SGHAT and CDR2 FQNNGV.

This clonotype has only a few counts. This rearrangement joins TRBV10-3 to TRBJ1-1; D perhaps matches TRBD1 (6 bases). Trimming shortened V by 4 bases and J by 1 base, and 10 bases separated the two germline ends. The CDR3 covers 14 residues. The germline CDR1 and CDR2 sequences are ENHRY and SYGVKD. The CDR3 spells CAISGGGGNTEAFF. CDR3 DNA sequence: TGTGCCATCAGTGGTGGAGGGGGGAACACTGAAGCTTTCTTT.

The CDR3 loop reads CASSYSGTGQETQYF. DNA of the CDR3: TGTGCCAGCAGTTACTCCGGAACAGGCCAAGAGACCCAGTACTTC. The genes are TRBV6-5 and TRBJ2-5; D possibly corresponds to TRBD1 (5 bases). Germline V CDR1 and CDR2: MNHEY, SVGAGI. The CDR3 extends over 15 amino acids. Trimming took off 0 bases at V and 1 base at J, with 9 bases between the two ends.

This clonotype was found many times. The chain links TRBV6-7 to TRBJ1-5; the D gene is possibly TRBD1 (5 bases). TRBV6-7 is annotated as an ORF whose role is uncertain. V was pared by 4 bases and J by 4 bases, with 5 bases between. This CDR3 contains 12 residues. CDR3 bases: TGTGCCAGCAGTTGGGGGAATCAGCCCCAGCATTTT. Protein: CASSWGNQPQHF.

This chain links TRBV5-1 with TRBJ1-3; perhaps TRBD1 as D (5 bases). This CDR3 has 16 residues. CDR1 and CDR2 (germline): SGHRS, YFSETQ. The germline V and J ends were trimmed by 3 bases and 0 bases, with 13 bases remaining between them. CDR3 coding DNA: TGCGCCAGCAGCTGGGGACGTTACCTCTCTGGAAACACCATATATTTT. It codes for CASSWGRYLSGNTIYF.

This clonotype has a count of ten or more. The J gene is TRBJ1-6, the V gene TRBV5-1; D is unclear. The V gene lost 6 bases and the J gene lost 12 bases, with 7 bases spanning the gap. Germline V gene data show CDR1 as SGHRS and CDR2 as YFSETQ. The CDR3 sequence is 10 residues long. In DNA, the CDR3 is TGCGCCAGCACCACTCAACCCCTCCACTTT. Amino acid sequence: CASTTQPLHF.

This clonotype was seen more than once but under ten times. The chain employs TRBV7-9 and TRBJ2-6; a weak D match, TRBD1 (6 bases). The CDR3 is made up of 17 amino acids. In germline, CDR1 is SEHNR, CDR2 FQNEAQ (reference sequence). Trimming pared 6 bases from V and 1 base from J, leaving 16 bases between. CDR3 nucleotides: TGTGCCAGCAGGTCCGCCAGGGGTTCTTCTGGGGCCAACGTCCTGACTTTC. This codes for CASRSARGSSGANVLTF.

The sample holds many counts of this clonotype. The rearrangement joins TRBV19 to TRBJ2-7, with unresolved D. The CDR3 has 13 amino acids. Germline CDR1 and CDR2: LNHDA and SQIVND (reference sequence). Between the trimmed V and J ends, which lost 3 bases and 3 bases, there was a span of 9 bases. CDR3 residues: CASSIQQFYEQYF. The CDR3 DNA reads TGTGCCAGTAGTATTCAGCAGTTCTACGAGCAGTACTTC.

This clonotype was recorded a few times. The germline gene is not matched at one end of the junction; a read error may be the cause. The rearrangement links TRBV7-2 to TRBJ1-2, with a possible D match to TRBD1 (5 bases). Germline assignment: CDR1 SGHTA and CDR2 FQGNSA. The CDR3 runs to 15 residues. CDR3 loop: CASSLFPGPNYGCTF. The CDR3 nucleotides read TGTGCCAGCAGCTTGTTTCCGGGACCTAACTATGGCTGCACCTTC.

Note on this clonotype: Just one base apart from a much larger clone, this may be a read error. The chain couples TRBV19 to TRBJ1-2, with D possibly being TRBD1 (6 bases). CDR1 is LNHDA and CDR2 is SQIVND in the germline V gene (reference sequence). V lost 4 bases and J 3 bases, leaving 18 bases between the germline ends. The CDR3 length is 16 residues. The CDR3 here is CASSRPPGQMDYGYTF. The DNA for the CDR3 is TGTGCCAGTAGTAGACCCCCCGGACAGATGGACTATGGCTACACCTTC.

This clonotype was picked up a small number of times. V and J are TRBV6-2 or TRBV6-3 and TRBJ1-1; 11 nucleotides match TRBD1. CDR1 is MNHEY, CDR2 SVGEGT, per germline. The CDR3 is made up of 15 amino acids. V was pared by 4 bases and J by 6 bases, with 7 bases of the junction left unmatched. The CDR3 DNA reads as TGTGCCAGCAGTTCTGGACAGGGGGCGAAGGCTGAAGCTTTCTTT. Translating it yields CASSSGQGAKAEAFF.

The V and J genes are TRBV27 and TRBJ1-4; no clear D gene. Germline V gene lookup returns CDR1 MNHEY and CDR2 SMNVEV (reference sequence). The CDR3 runs 12 residues. The ends were cut back, 3 bases at V and 13 bases at J, with 12 bases in the middle. The CDR3 sequence is CASSFAGSGLFF. Written as DNA, the CDR3 is TGTGCCAGCAGTTTTGCTGGTAGCGGACTGTTTTTT.

This chain links TRBV11-1 with TRBJ2-2, with TRBD2 identical over 8 bases. CDR1 and CDR2 (germline): SGHAT, FQDESV (reference sequence). The CDR3 runs 14 residues. V was clipped by 9 bases and J by 0 bases; unmatched bases: 3. The CDR3 region has the DNA TGTGCCAGAAAGGGACTAGCGAACACCGGGGAGCTGTTTTTT. This gives the protein CARKGLANTGELFF.

This clonotype was counted at least ten times. The chain joins TRBV7-3 to TRBJ1-1; 8 nucleotides agree with TRBD1. Germline CDR1 is SGHTA and CDR2 is FQGTGA. The CDR3 is made up of 14 amino acids. J lost 5 bases, V lost 5 bases, and 7 bases had no gene match. The CDR3 spells CASSRGTGGTEAFF. The CDR3 coding sequence is TGTGCCAGCAGCCGGGGGACAGGTGGAACTGAAGCTTTCTTT.

V usage is TRBV24-1 and J usage is TRBJ2-5; D might be TRBD1 (5 bases). Trimming cost V 11 bases and J 5 bases, with 20 bases left between them. Germline-derived CDR1 and CDR2 are KGHDR and SFDVKD. This CDR3 is built from 14 residues. The CDR3 loop reads CASSPLDSWETQYF. As DNA, the CDR3 is TGTGCCAGCTCACCACTCGACAGTTGGGAGACCCAGTACTTC.

V is TRBV25-1 and J is TRBJ1-4; a weak D match, TRBD1 (5 bases). This CDR3 spans 18 amino acids. V was trimmed by 4 bases and J by 0 bases, leaving 18 bases between them. From germline, CDR1 is MGHDK and CDR2 SYGVNS. This chain's CDR3 is CASSGRTGPITTNEKLFF. The DNA of the CDR3 is TGTGCCAGCAGTGGTCGAACGGGACCCATCACAACTAATGAAAAACTGTTTTTT.

This clonotype has ten or more counts. V gene TRBV19 combines with J gene TRBJ1-2, with D possibly matching TRBD1 (5 bases). Trimming took off 6 bases at V and 3 bases at J, with 11 bases between the two ends. The germline CDR1 and CDR2 sequences are LNHDA and SQIVND (reference sequence). The CDR3 spans 13 residues. The CDR3 reads CASRPTADYGYTF. CDR3 in DNA: TGTGCCAGTAGGCCGACAGCCGACTATGGCTACACCTTC.

The CDR3 DNA follows: TGCGCCAGCAGCTTAACCGGGACAGGGGACCAGCCCCAGCATTTT. Translation gives CASSLTGTGDQPQHF. The chain carries TRBV5-1 and TRBJ1-5; TRBD1 agrees at 10 bases. In germline, CDR1 is SGHRS, CDR2 YFSETQ. J lost 7 bases, V lost 2 bases, and 6 bases had no gene match. This CDR3 has 15 amino acids.

The sample holds a few counts of this clonotype. In DNA form, the CDR3 reads TGTGCCAGCAGCTTGTTGACAGGGGCGTCTTCACCCCTCCACTTT. It yields the protein CASSLLTGASSPLHF. The chain is built from TRBV5-6 and TRBJ1-6; 8 bases are a match to TRBD1. Per the germline V gene, CDR1 is SGHDT and CDR2 is YYEEEE. The CDR3 is 15 residues long. V lost 1 base and J lost 9; bases outside the gene matches: 6.

This clonotype has a handful of counts. V usage is TRBV3-1 and J usage is TRBJ2-6; D gene unclear. V was pared by 1 base and J by 3 bases, with 7 bases between. The germline gives CDR1 LGHDT, CDR2 YNNKEL (reference sequence). There are 15 residues in the CDR3. This CDR3 reads CASSQVRSGANVLTF. The CDR3 DNA is TGTGCCAGCAGCCAAGTGCGGAGTGGGGCCAACGTCCTGACTTTC.

In this sample, this clonotype turned up many times. The chain recombines TRBV5-8 with TRBJ1-2; 9 bases are a match to TRBD1. J was trimmed by 6 bases and V by 6 bases; bases with no gene match: 9. The CDR3 extends over 14 amino acids. CDR1 SGHTS and CDR2 YDEGEE come from the germline V gene. In nucleotides, the CDR3 is TGTGCCAGCACCATTAGGGGACAGGGCAATGGCTACACCTTC. Amino acids: CASTIRGQGNGYTF.

This clonotype was seen only once. This may stem from a read error, because a much larger clone lies one nucleotide away. The chain uses TRBV19 and TRBJ1-1; the D is unclear. CDR1 is LNHDA and CDR2 is SQIVND in the germline V gene (reference sequence). The V gene lost 3 bases and the J gene lost 1 base, with 9 bases spanning the gap. The CDR3 spans 14 residues. Here the CDR3 reads CASSIGPRNTEAFF. The CDR3 nucleotides are TGTGCCAGTAGTATCGGTCCTAGGAACACTGAAGCTTTCTTT.

Details on this clonotype: A much larger clone lies one base from this, so it may be a read error. V and J are TRBV19 and TRBJ1-1; D may be TRBD1 (5 bases). In germline, CDR1 is LNHDA, CDR2 SQIVND (reference sequence). The V gene lost 5 bases and the J gene lost 6 bases, with 13 bases spanning the gap. The CDR3 is made up of 13 amino acids. CDR3 sequence reads: CASSPTVVSEAFF. The CDR3 coding sequence is TGTGCCAGTAGTCCGACAGTGGTCTCTGAAGCTTTCTTT. Full variable domain (missing parts from reference TRBV19 and TRBJ1-1): DGGITQSPKYLFRKEGQNVTLSCEQNLNHDAMYWYRQDPGQGLRLIYYSQIVNDFQKGDIAEGYSVSREKKESFPLTVTSAQKNPTAFYLCASSPTVVSEAFFGQGTRLTVV.